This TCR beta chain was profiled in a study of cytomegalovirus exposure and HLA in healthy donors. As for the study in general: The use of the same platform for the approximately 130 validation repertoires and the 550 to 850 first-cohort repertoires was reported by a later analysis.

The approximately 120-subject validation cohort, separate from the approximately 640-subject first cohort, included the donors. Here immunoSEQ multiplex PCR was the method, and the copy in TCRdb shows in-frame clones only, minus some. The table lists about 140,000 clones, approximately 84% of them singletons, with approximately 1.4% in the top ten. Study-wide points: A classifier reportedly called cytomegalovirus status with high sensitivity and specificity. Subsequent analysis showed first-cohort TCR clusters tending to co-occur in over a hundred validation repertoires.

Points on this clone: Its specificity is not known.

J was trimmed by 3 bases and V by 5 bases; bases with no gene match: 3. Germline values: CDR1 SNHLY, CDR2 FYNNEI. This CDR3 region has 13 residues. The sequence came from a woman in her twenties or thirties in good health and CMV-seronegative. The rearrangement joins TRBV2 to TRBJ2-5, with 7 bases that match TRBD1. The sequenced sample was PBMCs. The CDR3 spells CASSPDREETQYF. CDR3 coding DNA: TGTGCCAGCAGTCCTGACAGGGAAGAGACCCAGTACTTC. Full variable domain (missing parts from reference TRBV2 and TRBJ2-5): EPEVTQTPSHQVTQMGQEVILRCVPISNHLYFYWYRQILGQKVEFLVSFYNNEISEKSEIFDDQFSVERPDGSNFTLKIRSTKLEDSAMYFCASSPDREETQYFGPGTRLLVL.